The next 2 T cell receptor beta chains were all read from a single sample in a study of response to subunit inactivated influenza vaccine. Using its own MiXCR run on the RT-PCR reads, TCRdb lists one record per CDR3 protein. Seen here are some 640,000 distinct CDR3 sequences, 11% to 15% observed once, and the top ten hold 6.5% to 8.5%. Sample: PBMCs from blood, taken 14 days before vaccination. The receptors here all came from a man in his fifties who received an inactivated influenza vaccine.

The chain carries TRBV7-7 and TRBJ2-1, with 9 bases lining up with TRBD1. The CDR3 runs 14 residues. Germline V lookup: CDR1 SSHAT, CDR2 FNYEAQ (reference sequence). Trimming at V came to 5 bases and at J to 5 bases, leaving 4 bases not matched to a gene. CDR3 DNA: TGTGCCAGCAGCAGTGGACAGGGGAACAATGAGCAGTTCTTC. Protein: CASSSGQGNNEQFF.

In this sample, this clonotype turned up many times. The V call is TRBV12-3 or TRBV12-4, the J call TRBJ1-2; D unresolved. Trimming shortened V by 7 bases and J by 4 bases, and 7 bases separated the two germline ends. The CDR3 is made up of 11 amino acids. CDR3 bases: TGTGCCAGCACGGCCTCCTATGGCTACACCTTC. This codes for CASTASYGYTF.